This T cell receptor (beta chain) comes out of a study of a mutant IDH1 vaccine in newly diagnosed glioma. Findings of the study overall: Immune responses induced by vaccination arose in 93.3% of the patients.

Documented time point: week 35, safety follow-up. Doses consisted of 300 ug of mutant IDH1 20-mer peptide each, paired with topical imiquimod. On this clone itself: Its target is unknown.

The method was immunoSEQ multiplex PCR; TCRdb's version includes in-frame clones alone and lacks a portion of them. The sample carries 60,000 to 65,000 clones, about 85% recorded once. The V end was cut by 2 bases, the J end by 3 bases, with 14 bases between. CDR1 SGHKS and CDR2 YYEKEE come from the germline V gene (reference sequence). The CDR3 is 16 amino acids. The source was PBMCs, collected from a glioma patient whose treatment included an IDH1 peptide vaccine. This chain joins TRBV5-5 and TRBJ1-4, with a tentative D call TRBD1 (5 bases). This sequence was found in a man younger than 40 with glioma. CDR3 region: CASSLLQTAANEKLFF. The CDR3 nucleotides are TGTGCCAGCAGCTTACTACAGACAGCGGCTAATGAAAAACTGTTTTTT.